This T cell receptor (beta chain) was observed in a study of cytomegalovirus exposure and HLA in healthy donors. The study ran its PCR with 60 Vbeta and 13 Jbeta primers. Authors' methods: Around 11 million of some 80 million unique TCR beta chains were shared, per a later count. Here immunoSEQ multiplex PCR was the method, and the copy in TCRdb shows in-frame clones only, minus some. That table gives V, J and clone size, and the DNA gave D and trimming. The sample contains some 80,000 clones, over 65% of which appear only once. Trimming pared 4 bases from V and 2 bases from J, leaving 18 bases between. The CDR3 is 16 residues long. Germline-derived CDR1 and CDR2 are SGHRS and YFSETQ. On this clone: The antigen is not known.

Overall study results and limits: It emerged from a later analysis that several of the most significant clusters appeared to be linked to common viral pathogens. Investigators reported 164 TCR beta chains as tied to cytomegalovirus.

J is TRBJ1-2 and V is TRBV5-1; D remains unclear. The sample taken for sequencing was PBMCs. The clonotype comes from a middle-aged man in good health and CMV-seronegative. CDR3 DNA sequence: TGCGCCAGCAGCCCTAATCCTGGGAGGGAGAACTATGGCTACACCTTC. Residues: CASSPNPGRENYGYTF.